This T cell receptor (beta chain) emerged from a study of CD8 T cells in ankylosing spondylitis. Points from the study as a whole: There was a TCR beta motif, made of several highly homologous variants, that appeared characteristic of ankylosing spondylitis blood. In ankylosing spondylitis patients, matched synovial fluid reportedly showed significant enrichment of disease-linked clones.

A few counts support this clonotype. What it recognizes is unknown. Losses at the gene ends were 7 bases for V and 3 bases for J; bases not matched to a gene: 9. The CDR3 extends over 15 amino acids. Germline values: CDR1 MDHEN, CDR2 SYDVKM. The authors made TCR beta libraries by quantitative 5'-RACE with molecular barcodes. Each CDR3 protein is one row after TCRdb ran MiXCR on the 5' RACE reads. Of 300,000 to 400,000 distinct CDR3 sequences in the sample, 20% to 25% are singletons; the top ten hold about 16%. The sequenced sample consisted of blood, either unsorted or a sorted T cell fraction (not recorded which). This TCR was recovered from a male donor with ankylosing spondylitis. The V gene is TRBV28, the J gene TRBJ2-5; 9 nucleotides line up with TRBD2. The CDR3 reads CASTSAGGREETQYF. DNA for the CDR3: TGTGCCAGCACCTCAGCAGGCGGGAGGGAAGAGACCCAGTACTTC.